The entry below describes one TCR beta chain. Its antigen is not known. The read finishes 3 residues shy of the CDR3 end, and the germline J gene is used to complete it. This record comes from a study of T cells in women clearing cervical HPV infection. Looking at the study overall: Case blood was drawn when the lesion was first found; control blood after infection became undetectable. For cases, blood was sampled a median around 150 days after lesion detection, interquartile range about 90 to 210 days. Overall study findings and caveats: CIN3+ cases had significantly higher TCR richness than controls; evenness did not differ.

Germline CDR1 reads SGHVS; CDR2 reads FNYEAQ. The CDR3 is 12 residues long. The V gene lost 5 bases and the J gene lost 7 bases, with 11 bases spanning the gap. Clones were read by immunoSEQ multiplex PCR, and TCRdb kept only the in-frame ones, dropping some. The sample includes fewer than 30,000 clones. Sequencing used blood buffy coat. The sequence came from a woman aged 18 to 75 with a cervical HPV16 infection that either progressed to CIN3+ or cleared (not recorded which). This chain uses TRBV7-6 with TRBJ1-1; D gene ambiguous. The DNA read from the CDR3 is TGTGCCAGCAGCCCCCCCGGGTTTGAA. Amino acid sequence: CASSPPGFE. The entire CDR3 protein is CASSPPGFEAFF.